This entry concerns a single T cell receptor (beta chain). Only in-frame clones appear in the TCRdb table, and some are missing; sequencing was by immunoSEQ multiplex PCR. The sample has some 50,000 clones, 85% to 95% seen once; the top ten hold over 0.15%. This sample stems from a study of human thymus T cells. Trimming left V 0 bases short and J 3 bases short, with 11 bases between. CDR1 LNHNV and CDR2 YYDKDF come from the germline V gene (reference sequence). This CDR3 contains 15 residues. Donation came from healthy Finnish infants having corrective surgery for congenital heart defects. Only four of the eight donors provided an approximately 0.45-1 mL blood sample.

The TCR sequence derives from a girl under two years old with a congenital heart defect but otherwise immunologically healthy. The sequenced sample was blood. The chain couples TRBV15 to TRBJ2-5; the D is unclear. This CDR3 reads CATSRDGRLEETQYF. The CDR3 DNA reads as TGTGCCACCAGCAGAGATGGCAGGTTGGAAGAGACCCAGTACTTC.